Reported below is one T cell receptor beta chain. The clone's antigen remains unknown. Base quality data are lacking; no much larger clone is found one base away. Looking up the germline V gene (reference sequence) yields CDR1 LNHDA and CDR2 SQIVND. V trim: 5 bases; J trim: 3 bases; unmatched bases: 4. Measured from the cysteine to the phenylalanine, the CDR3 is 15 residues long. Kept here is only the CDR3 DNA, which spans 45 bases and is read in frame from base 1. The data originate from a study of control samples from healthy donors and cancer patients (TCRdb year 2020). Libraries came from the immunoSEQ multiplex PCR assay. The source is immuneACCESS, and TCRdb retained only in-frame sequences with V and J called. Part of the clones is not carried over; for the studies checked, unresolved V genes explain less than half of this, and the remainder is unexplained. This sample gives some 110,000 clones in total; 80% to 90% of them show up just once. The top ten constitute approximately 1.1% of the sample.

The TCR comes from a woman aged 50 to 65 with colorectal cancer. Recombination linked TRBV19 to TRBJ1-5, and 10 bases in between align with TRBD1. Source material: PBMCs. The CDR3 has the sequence CASSGGQGNNQPQHF. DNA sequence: TGTGCCAGTAGTGGGGGACAGGGGAACAATCAGCCCCAGCATTTT.